The 7 T cell receptor beta chains in this list originate from one sample, sequenced in a study of T cell repertoires in cytomegalovirus infection. One entry per CDR3 protein, called by TCRdb with MiXCR from the reads. The sample consists of 110,000 or so distinct CDR3 sequences, around 31% of them appearing once. Their recognized antigens are unknown. This specimen was CD8+ T cells from cultured PBMCs, taken from culture after CMV antigen stimulation. Receptor source: a human donor in good health (CMV status not recorded). Some clones in this sample may be carry-over from other donors' samples.

The genes are TRBV7-2 and TRBJ1-1, with TRBD1 as a possible D gene (6 bases). Trimming removed 5 bases at V and 8 bases at J, with 9 bases between. The CDR3 spans 11 residues. Germline lookup yields CDR1 SGHTA and CDR2 FQGNSA. Here the CDR3 reads CASSPTGEAFF. The CDR3 nucleotides read TGTGCCAGCAGCCCAACAGGGGAAGCTTTCTTT. Full variable domain (outside the CDR3, taken from reference TRBV7-2 and TRBJ1-1): GAGVSQSPSNKVTEKGKDVELRCDPISGHTALYWYRQSLGQGLEFLIYFQGNSAPDKSGLPSDRFSAERTGGSVSTLTIQRTQQEDSAVYLCASSPTGEAFFGQGTRLTVV.

The chain joins TRBV27 to TRBJ2-1; 11 bases are shared with TRBD2. In germline, CDR1 is MNHEY, CDR2 SMNVEV (reference sequence). V shed 8 bases, J shed 6 bases, and the junction held 9 bases outside the gene matches. The CDR3 has 15 residues. This chain's CDR3 is CASGGGLAGLNEQFF. The CDR3, as DNA: TGTGCCAGCGGGGGAGGACTAGCGGGTCTCAATGAGCAGTTCTTC.

The gene calls are TRBV4-3 and TRBJ1-5; D gene unclear. V shed 0 bases and J shed 3 bases, with 9 bases lying between them. Germline CDR1 and CDR2: LGHNA and YSLEER. This CDR3 has 15 amino acids. This CDR3 is CASSQDWHSNQPQHF. In nucleotides, the CDR3 is TGCGCCAGCAGCCAAGATTGGCACTCCAATCAGCCCCAGCATTTT.

The chain links TRBV7-9 to TRBJ2-7; TRBD1 is a possible D gene (5 bases). V dropped 5 bases and J dropped 2 bases, with 13 bases sitting between them. This CDR3 contains 14 residues. CDR1 SEHNR and CDR2 FQNEAQ come from the germline V gene (reference sequence). CDR3 in DNA: TGTGCCAGCAGCGTTACAGGTCCGCCCTACGAGCAGTACTTC. Amino acids: CASSVTGPPYEQYF.

The chain couples TRBV28 to TRBJ2-3; 14 nucleotides match TRBD2. The germline CDR1 and CDR2 sequences are MDHEN and SYDVKM. The V gene end was trimmed by 6 bases and the J gene end by 0 bases; junction bases not matched to a gene: 5. The CDR3 is made up of 17 amino acids. CDR3 in amino acids: CASSPGLAGASTDTQYF. CDR3 coding DNA: TGTGCCAGCAGCCCGGGACTAGCGGGGGCAAGCACAGATACGCAGTATTTT.

This chain connects TRBV19 to TRBJ2-1; D may be TRBD1 (5 bases). This CDR3 has 13 residues. Trimming stripped 4 bases from V and 7 bases from J, with 11 bases between. Germline values: CDR1 LNHDA, CDR2 SQIVND (reference sequence). In DNA form, the CDR3 reads TGTGCCAGTAGTAAGGGGTCAATGAATGAGCAGTTCTTC. It codes for CASSKGSMNEQFF.

This clonotype came up many times. The rearrangement links TRBV6-6 to TRBJ2-7; TRBD1 agrees at 10 bases. CDR1 is MNHNY and CDR2 is SVGAGI in the germline V gene (reference sequence). V trimming: 2 bases; J trimming: 3 bases; junction bases outside the gene matches: 7. This CDR3 is built from 16 residues. CDR3 DNA sequence: TGTGCCAGCAGTTACCCCCCCGGGACAGGGGTCTACGAGCAGTACTTC. Amino acids: CASSYPPGTGVYEQYF.